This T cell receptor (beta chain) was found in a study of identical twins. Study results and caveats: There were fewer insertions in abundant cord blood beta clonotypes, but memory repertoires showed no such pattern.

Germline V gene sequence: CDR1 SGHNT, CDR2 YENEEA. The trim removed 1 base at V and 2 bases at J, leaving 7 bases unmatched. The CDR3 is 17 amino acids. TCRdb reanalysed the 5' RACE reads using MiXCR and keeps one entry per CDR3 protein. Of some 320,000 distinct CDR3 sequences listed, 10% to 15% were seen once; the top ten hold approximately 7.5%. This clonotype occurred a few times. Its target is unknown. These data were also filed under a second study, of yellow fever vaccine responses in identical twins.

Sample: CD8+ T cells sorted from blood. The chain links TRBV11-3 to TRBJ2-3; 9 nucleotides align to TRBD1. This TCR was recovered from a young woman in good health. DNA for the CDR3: TGTGCCAGCAGCTTAGGATTACAGGGGGCCACCACAGATACGCAGTATTTT. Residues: CASSLGLQGATTDTQYF.